The 15 T cell receptor beta chains reported below all come from one sample, sequenced in a study of Graves' ophthalmopathy and Graves' hyperthyroidism. Beta-chain TCR CDR3 regions were amplified from RNA transcripts. The workflow started with a first-round RT-PCR run with HTBI primers and then moved on to a second-round multiplex PCR. One entry per CDR3 protein results from TCRdb running MiXCR on the multiplex PCR reads. In the table there are about 370,000 distinct CDR3 sequences, 17% of which are singletons. Material for sequencing was peripheral blood. The receptors derive from an adult woman with stable Graves' hyperthyroidism.

Many counts were recorded for this clonotype. V and J are TRBV6-5 and TRBJ2-7; no definite D call. The CDR3 contains 13 residues. Per the germline V gene, CDR1 is MNHEY and CDR2 is SVGAGI. V was trimmed by 1 base and J by 2 bases, leaving 6 bases between them. DNA for the CDR3: TGTGCCAGCAGTTACTTTTCCCCCTACGAGCAGTACTTC. As protein: CASSYFSPYEQYF.

This clonotype was recorded at least ten times. V and J are TRBV10-1 and TRBJ2-2, with TRBD2 identical over 8 bases. The CDR3 is 15 amino acids. Per germline, CDR1 WNHNN and CDR2 SYGVQD (reference sequence). Trimming removed 3 bases from V and 6 bases from J; junction bases left unmatched: 6. CDR3 in DNA: TGCGCCAGCAGTGACCAAGCGGGAGCGGCCGGGGAGCTGTTTTTT. Amino acids: CASSDQAGAAGELFF.

This clonotype was recorded many times. The chain uses TRBV6-1 and TRBJ1-1; perhaps TRBD1 as D (6 bases). The CDR3 is made up of 16 amino acids. Trimming left V 7 bases short and J 0 bases short, with 18 bases between. Germline CDR1 and CDR2: MNHNS and SASEGT. CDR3: CASKQTPGAMNTEAFF. CDR3 nucleotides: TGTGCCAGCAAACAGACCCCAGGGGCCATGAACACTGAAGCTTTCTTT.

The sample holds a few counts of this clonotype. The rearrangement uses TRBV5-1 and TRBJ2-2; 11 bases fit TRBD2. V shed 4 bases and J 7 bases; nucleotides not matched to a gene: 3. CDR1 and CDR2 (germline): SGHRS, YFSETQ. The CDR3 has 14 residues. The CDR3 reads CASSPGTSGGELFF. In nucleotides, the CDR3 is TGCGCCAGCAGCCCCGGGACTAGCGGCGGGGAGCTGTTTTTT.

The sample holds many counts of this clonotype. The chain combines TRBV29-1 with TRBJ1-2, with TRBD1 as a possible D gene (5 bases). The CDR3 is 12 residues long. Germline V lookup: CDR1 SQVTM, CDR2 ANQGSEA. V lost 8 bases and J lost 6, with 16 bases in between. The CDR3 sequence is CSTYGTTDGYTF. The CDR3 nucleotides are TGCAGCACATACGGGACGACTGATGGCTACACCTTC.

V usage is TRBV11-3 and J usage is TRBJ1-1; D not certain. The V end lost 4 bases, the J end lost 1 base, and 13 bases lay between the germline ends. Germline V gene sequence: CDR1 SGHNT, CDR2 YENEEA. The CDR3 length is 15 residues. Here the CDR3 reads CASSSILLSNTEAFF. The CDR3 DNA sequence: TGTGCCAGCAGCTCCATCCTCCTCTCGAACACTGAAGCTTTCTTT.

The genes are TRBV6-5 and TRBJ1-2; TRBD1 might be the D (6 bases). This CDR3 contains 15 residues. Trimming stripped 0 bases from V and 6 bases from J, with 14 bases between. In germline, CDR1 is MNHEY, CDR2 SVGAGI. This CDR3 is CASSYSVAGENGYTF. The CDR3 DNA reads as TGTGCCAGCAGTTACTCGGTCGCAGGGGAGAATGGCTACACCTTC.

The V gene is TRBV19, the J gene TRBJ1-1, with D uncertain. Germline assignment: CDR1 LNHDA and CDR2 SQIVND (reference sequence). The CDR3 length is 12 residues. Trimming removed 7 bases from V and 3 bases from J, with 9 bases in between. CDR3 residues: CASKSVDTEAFF. CDR3 DNA: TGTGCCAGTAAGTCGGTCGACACTGAAGCTTTCTTT.

This chain joins TRBV28 and TRBJ1-1; TRBD1 might be the D (6 bases). The V end lost 3 bases, the J end lost 6 bases, and 11 bases lay between the germline ends. Germline loops: CDR1 MDHEN, CDR2 SYDVKM. The CDR3 length is 13 residues. CDR3 loop: CASSLTGLAEAFF. DNA of the CDR3: TGTGCCAGCAGTTTGACAGGCTTAGCTGAAGCTTTCTTT.

This clonotype was seen many times. The chain links TRBV11-2 to TRBJ2-7; 8 bases match TRBD2. With V trimmed by 5 bases and J by 2 bases, 11 bases remained unmatched. Germline V CDR1 and CDR2: SGHAT, FQNNGV. The CDR3 loop spans 16 amino acids. CDR3 protein: CASSPVGGRRPYEQYF. The CDR3 region has the DNA TGTGCCAGCAGCCCAGTGGGCGGGAGGAGGCCCTACGAGCAGTACTTC.

The rearrangement uses TRBV19 and TRBJ1-1; the match to TRBD1 covers 8 bases. The CDR3 has 15 amino acids. The J segment lost 4 bases and the V segment lost 3 bases, leaving 7 bases of the junction unmatched. Germline CDR1 reads LNHDA; CDR2 reads SQIVND (reference sequence). DNA for the CDR3: TGTGCCAGTAGTATCCAGGGGGCTAGGGCCACTGAAGCTTTCTTT. Translating gives CASSIQGARATEAFF.

In its sample, this clonotype was seen many times. The chain combines TRBV12-3 or TRBV12-4 with TRBJ2-7, with 9 bases matching TRBD2. Trimming took 7 bases from V and 0 from J; bases not matched to a gene: 10. CDR3 size: 16 residues. The CDR3 DNA follows: TGTGCCAGCACCCAAGTACTAGCGGGCGTCTCCTACGAGCAGTACTTC. It codes for CASTQVLAGVSYEQYF.

There are many counts of this clonotype. The chain combines TRBV20-1 with TRBJ2-5, with D perhaps TRBD1 (6 bases). The CDR3 has 15 residues. V was pared by 0 bases and J by 2 bases, with 13 bases between. Germline values: CDR1 DFQATT, CDR2 SNEGSKA (reference sequence). The CDR3: CSARDIGTTQETQYF. The DNA of the CDR3 is TGCAGTGCTAGAGATATCGGGACAACACAAGAGACCCAGTACTTC.

This clonotype turned up a few times. The rearrangement uses TRBV3-1 and TRBJ1-2, with no clear D. V dropped 4 bases and J dropped 3 bases, with 9 bases sitting between them. Looked up from germline, CDR1 is LGHDT and CDR2 is YNNKEL (reference sequence). This CDR3 region has 13 residues. The CDR3 DNA sequence: TGTGCCAGCAGCCGTAACCGTGACTATGGCTACACCTTC. Translated: CASSRNRDYGYTF. The full variable domain, with the rest looked up from reference TRBV3-1 and TRBJ1-2, is DTAVSQTPKYLVTQMGNDKSIKCEQNLGHDTMYWYKQDSKKFLKIMFSYNNKELIINETVPNRFSPKSPDKAHLNLHINSLELGDSAVYFCASSRNRDYGYTFGSGTRLTVV.

The chain joins TRBV20-1 to TRBJ1-2, with 7 bases matching TRBD1. CDR3 length equals 15 residues. Germline lookup yields CDR1 DFQATT and CDR2 SNEGSKA (reference sequence). V was pared by 2 bases and J by 8 bases, with 14 bases of the junction left unmatched. The CDR3 region is CSARPTGADGVGYTF. The CDR3 DNA reads as TGCAGTGCTAGACCAACAGGGGCCGACGGGGTGGGCTACACCTTC.